The rows below give T cell receptor beta chains drawn from one sample of a study of blood T cell repertoires in COVID-19. Sequenced by immunoSEQ multiplex PCR; TCRdb stores in-frame clones only, minus some. The profile shows tens of thousands of clones, 75% to 90% of them singletons. The sequenced sample consisted of peripheral blood. These receptors came from an elderly woman with active or convalescent COVID-19. The CDR3 runs from the conserved cysteine through the conserved F or W. A D gene is named only where the DNA matches it firmly. The listing skips clone size in some rows; elsewhere it reads once, few, many or a size class.

d_call	clone_size	v_call	cdr3_length	j_call	cdr3_nt	cdr3_aa
TRBD1	-	TRBV5-4	15	TRBJ1-2	TGTGCCAGCAGCTTGCAGGGACAGGGGAACTATGGCTACACCTTC	CASSLQGQGNYGYTF
TRBD1	-	TRBV6-2/TRBV6-3	15	TRBJ1-1	TGTGCCAGCAGTGACTGGGACAGGGGGCTTGATGAAGCTTTCTTT	CASSDWDRGLDEAFF
TRBD1	-	TRBV11-2	13	TRBJ2-5	TGTGCCAGCAGCTTCGGACAGGAAGAGACCCAGTACTTC	CASSFGQEETQYF
-	-	TRBV6-5	16	TRBJ1-2	TGTGCCAGCAGTTATAAAGGGCCAGCGTCCGGGAATGGCTACACCTTC	CASSYKGPASGNGYTF
-	few	TRBV9	13	TRBJ1-1	TGTGCCAGCAGCCCCGACGGGTTTGGAGAAGCTTTCTTT	CASSPDGFGEAFF
TRBD2	-	TRBV7-2	17	TRBJ2-1	TGTGCCAGCAGCTGGGCGGGGGGATCTATTTCCTACAATGAGCAGTTCTTC	CASSWAGGSISYNEQFF
-	-	TRBV5-5	12	TRBJ2-2	TGTGCCAGCAGCCCCCCTCCCGGGGAGCTGTTTTTT	CASSPPPGELFF
-	-	TRBV7-2	13	TRBJ1-5	TGTGCCAGCAGCTTAGCCGCGAGCCAGCCCCAGCATTTT	CASSLAASQPQHF
TRBD1	-	TRBV19	12	TRBJ1-1	TGTGCCAGTAGTACCCGACAGGGCGGGGCTTTCTTT	CASSTRQGGAFF
TRBD1	-	TRBV6-5	15	TRBJ2-2	TGTGCCAGCAGTTGGACAGGGAAAATAGCCGGGGAGCTGTTTTTT	CASSWTGKIAGELFF
TRBD2	-	TRBV29-1	13	TRBJ2-1	TGCAGCGTAAATAGCGGGAGGGCCGATGAGCAGTTCTTC	CSVNSGRADEQFF
-	-	TRBV27	13	TRBJ1-5	TGTGCCAGCCGTCAGGGAAGCAATCAGCCCCAGCATTTT	CASRQGSNQPQHF
-	few	TRBV7-2	13	TRBJ1-6	TGTGCCAGCGGTCCGGGGGTACATTCACCCCTCCACTTT	CASGPGVHSPLHF
TRBD1	-	TRBV9	15	TRBJ2-4	TGTGCCAGCAGCACCGACGGGACAGAGACAAACATTCAGTACTTC	CASSTDGTETNIQYF
-	-	TRBV27	15	TRBJ2-4	TGTGCCAGCAGTGCCTGGGGGGTTGTCCAAAACATTCAGTACTTC	CASSAWGVVQNIQYF